The entry that follows covers one T cell receptor beta chain sequence. V was pared by 10 bases and J by 4 bases, with 13 bases of the junction left unmatched. CDR3 size: 15 residues. The V gene's germline CDR1 is MDHEN and CDR2 SYDVKM. The protocol was immunoSEQ multiplex PCR, while the TCRdb copy is restricted to in-frame clones and leaves out a portion. This table holds some 530 clones, approximately 88% found once. The source of the sample is a study of tumor T cells in aggressive B-cell lymphoma. Sequenced sample: tumor tissue. This clonotype originated in an adult with diffuse large B cell lymphoma. J is TRBJ2-3 and V is TRBV28; 8 positions agree with TRBD1. As DNA, the CDR3 is TGTGCCACCCAACTGGCCGGACAGGGAGCAGATACGCAGTATTTT. Protein: CATQLAGQGADTQYF.